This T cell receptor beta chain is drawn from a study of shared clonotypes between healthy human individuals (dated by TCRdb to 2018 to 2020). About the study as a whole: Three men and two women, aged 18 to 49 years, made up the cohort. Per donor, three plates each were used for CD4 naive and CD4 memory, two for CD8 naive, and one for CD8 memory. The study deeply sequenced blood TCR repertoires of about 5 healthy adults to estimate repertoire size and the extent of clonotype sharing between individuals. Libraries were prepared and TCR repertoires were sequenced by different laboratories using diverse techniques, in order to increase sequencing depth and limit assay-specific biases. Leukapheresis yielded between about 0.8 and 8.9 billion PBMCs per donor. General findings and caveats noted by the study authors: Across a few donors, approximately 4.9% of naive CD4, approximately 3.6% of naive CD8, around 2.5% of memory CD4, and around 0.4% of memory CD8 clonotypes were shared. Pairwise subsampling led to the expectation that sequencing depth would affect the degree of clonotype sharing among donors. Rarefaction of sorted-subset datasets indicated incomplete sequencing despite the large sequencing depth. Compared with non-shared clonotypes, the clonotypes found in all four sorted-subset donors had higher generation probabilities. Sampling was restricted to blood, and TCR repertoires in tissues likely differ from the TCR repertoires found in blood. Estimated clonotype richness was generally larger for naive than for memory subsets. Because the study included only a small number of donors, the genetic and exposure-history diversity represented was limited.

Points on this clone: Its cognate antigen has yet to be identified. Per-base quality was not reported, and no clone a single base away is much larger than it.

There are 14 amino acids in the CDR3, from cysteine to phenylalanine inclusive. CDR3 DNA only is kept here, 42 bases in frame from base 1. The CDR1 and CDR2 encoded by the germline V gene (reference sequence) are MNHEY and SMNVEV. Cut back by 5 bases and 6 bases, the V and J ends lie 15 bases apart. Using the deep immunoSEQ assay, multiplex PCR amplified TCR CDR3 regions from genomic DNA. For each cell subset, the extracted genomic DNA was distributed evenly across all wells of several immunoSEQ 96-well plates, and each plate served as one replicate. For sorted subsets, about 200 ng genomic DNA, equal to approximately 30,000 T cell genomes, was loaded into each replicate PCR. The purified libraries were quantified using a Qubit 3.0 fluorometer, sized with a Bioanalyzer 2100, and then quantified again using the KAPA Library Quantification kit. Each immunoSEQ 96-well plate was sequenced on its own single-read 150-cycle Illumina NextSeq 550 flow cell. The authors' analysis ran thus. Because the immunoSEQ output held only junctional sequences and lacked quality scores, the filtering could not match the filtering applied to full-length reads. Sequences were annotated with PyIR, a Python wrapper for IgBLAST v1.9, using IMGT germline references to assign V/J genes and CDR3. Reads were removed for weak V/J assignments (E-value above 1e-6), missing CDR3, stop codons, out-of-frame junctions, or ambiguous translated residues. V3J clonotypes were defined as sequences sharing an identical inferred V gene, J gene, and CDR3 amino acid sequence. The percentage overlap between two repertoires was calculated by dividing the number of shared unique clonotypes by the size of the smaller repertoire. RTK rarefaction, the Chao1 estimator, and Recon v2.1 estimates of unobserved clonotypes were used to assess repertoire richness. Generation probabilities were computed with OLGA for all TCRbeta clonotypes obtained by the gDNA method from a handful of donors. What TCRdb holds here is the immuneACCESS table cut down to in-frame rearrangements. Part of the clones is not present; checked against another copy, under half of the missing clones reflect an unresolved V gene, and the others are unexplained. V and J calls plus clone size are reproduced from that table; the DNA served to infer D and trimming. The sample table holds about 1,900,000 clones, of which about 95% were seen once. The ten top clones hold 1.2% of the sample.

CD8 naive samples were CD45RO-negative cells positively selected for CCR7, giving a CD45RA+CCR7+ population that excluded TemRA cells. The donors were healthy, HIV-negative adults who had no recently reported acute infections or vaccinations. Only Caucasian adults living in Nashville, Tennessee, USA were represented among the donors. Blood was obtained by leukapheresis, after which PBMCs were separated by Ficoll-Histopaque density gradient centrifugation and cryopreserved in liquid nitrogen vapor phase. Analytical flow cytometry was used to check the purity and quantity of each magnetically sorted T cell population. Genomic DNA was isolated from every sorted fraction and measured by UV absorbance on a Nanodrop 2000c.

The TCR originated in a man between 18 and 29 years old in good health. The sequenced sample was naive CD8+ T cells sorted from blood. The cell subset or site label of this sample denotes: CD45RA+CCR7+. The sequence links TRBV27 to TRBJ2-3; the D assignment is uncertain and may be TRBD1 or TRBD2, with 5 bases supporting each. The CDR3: CASSPGTAGDTQYF. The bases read TGTGCCAGCAGTCCGGGGACGGCGGGCGATACGCAGTATTTT.